The 3 T cell receptor beta chains given below trace back to one sample, sequenced in a study of response to subunit inactivated influenza vaccine. Each CDR3 protein is one row after TCRdb ran MiXCR on the RT-PCR reads. The table shows roughly 670,000 distinct CDR3 sequences, with 14% occurring only once. This specimen was PBMCs from blood, taken around two weeks before vaccination. Source of these receptors: a man in his fifties or sixties who received an inactivated influenza vaccine.

The chain combines TRBV3-1 with TRBJ2-1; D remains ambiguous. There are 12 residues in the CDR3. Germline V gene sequence: CDR1 LGHDT, CDR2 YNNKEL (reference sequence). The ends were cut back, 0 bases at V and 13 bases at J, with 10 bases in the middle. The CDR3 loop is CASSQEDRIQFF. Here the CDR3 DNA reads TGTGCCAGCAGCCAAGAGGATCGGATACAGTTCTTC.

This clonotype was seen only a few times. The chain combines TRBV30 with TRBJ2-1, with TRBD1 matching 8 bases. The CDR3 runs to 12 residues. The V and J ends lost 5 bases and 6 bases, in that order; junction bases with no gene match: 3. Germline values: CDR1 GTSNPN, CDR2 SVGIG (reference sequence). The CDR3 sequence: CAWYRGINEQFF. The CDR3 DNA is TGTGCCTGGTACAGGGGGATCAATGAGCAGTTCTTC.

This clonotype was found a few times. The rearrangement uses TRBV20-1 and TRBJ2-3; a weak D match, TRBD2 (6 bases). This CDR3 comprises 14 residues. Trimming took off 3 bases at V and 2 bases at J, with 12 bases between the two ends. CDR1 is DFQATT, CDR2 SNEGSKA, per germline (reference sequence). The CDR3 sequence: CSASGGGPTDTQYF. For the CDR3, the DNA is TGCAGTGCTAGTGGGGGAGGCCCCACAGATACGCAGTATTTT.